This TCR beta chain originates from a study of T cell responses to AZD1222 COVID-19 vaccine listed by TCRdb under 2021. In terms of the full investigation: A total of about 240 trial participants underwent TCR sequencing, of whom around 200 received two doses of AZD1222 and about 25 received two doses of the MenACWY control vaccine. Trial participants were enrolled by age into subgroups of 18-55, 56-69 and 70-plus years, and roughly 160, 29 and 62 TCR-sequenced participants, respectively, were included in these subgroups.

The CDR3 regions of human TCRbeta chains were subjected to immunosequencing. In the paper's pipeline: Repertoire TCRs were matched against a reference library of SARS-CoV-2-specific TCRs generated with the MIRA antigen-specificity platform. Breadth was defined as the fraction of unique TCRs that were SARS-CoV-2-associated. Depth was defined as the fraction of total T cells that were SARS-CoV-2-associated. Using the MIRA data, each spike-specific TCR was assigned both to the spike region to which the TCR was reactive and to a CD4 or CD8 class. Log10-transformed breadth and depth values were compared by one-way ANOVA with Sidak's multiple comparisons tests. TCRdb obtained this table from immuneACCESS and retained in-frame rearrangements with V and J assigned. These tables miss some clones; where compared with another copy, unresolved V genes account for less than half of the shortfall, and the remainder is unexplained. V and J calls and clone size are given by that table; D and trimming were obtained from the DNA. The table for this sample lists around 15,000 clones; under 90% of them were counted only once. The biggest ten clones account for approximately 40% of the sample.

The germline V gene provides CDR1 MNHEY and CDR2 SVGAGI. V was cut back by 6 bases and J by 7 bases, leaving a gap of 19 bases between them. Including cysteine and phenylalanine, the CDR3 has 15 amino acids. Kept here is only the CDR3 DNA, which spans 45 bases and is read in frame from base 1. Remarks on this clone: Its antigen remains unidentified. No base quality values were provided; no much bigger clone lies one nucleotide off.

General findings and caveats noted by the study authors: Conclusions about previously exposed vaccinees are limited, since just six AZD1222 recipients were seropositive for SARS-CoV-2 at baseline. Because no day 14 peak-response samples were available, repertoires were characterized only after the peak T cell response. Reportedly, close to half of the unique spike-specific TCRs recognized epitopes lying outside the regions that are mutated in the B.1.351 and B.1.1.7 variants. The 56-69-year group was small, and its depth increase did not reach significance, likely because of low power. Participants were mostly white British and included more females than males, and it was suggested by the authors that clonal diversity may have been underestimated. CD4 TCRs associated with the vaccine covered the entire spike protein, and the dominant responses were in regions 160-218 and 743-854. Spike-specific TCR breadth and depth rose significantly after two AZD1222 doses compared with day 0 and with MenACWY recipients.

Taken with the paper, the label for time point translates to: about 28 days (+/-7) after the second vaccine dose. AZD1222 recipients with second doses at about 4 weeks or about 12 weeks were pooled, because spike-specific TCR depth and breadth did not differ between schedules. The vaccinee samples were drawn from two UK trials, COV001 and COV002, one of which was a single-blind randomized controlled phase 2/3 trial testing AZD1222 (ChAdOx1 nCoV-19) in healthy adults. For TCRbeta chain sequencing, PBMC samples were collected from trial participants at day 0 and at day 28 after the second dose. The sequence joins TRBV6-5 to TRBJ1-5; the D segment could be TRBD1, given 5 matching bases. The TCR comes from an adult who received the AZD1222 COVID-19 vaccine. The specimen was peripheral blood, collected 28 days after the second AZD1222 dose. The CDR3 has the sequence CASRLALGAWQPQHF. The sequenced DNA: TGTGCCAGCAGGCTCGCTTTAGGGGCTTGGCAGCCCCAGCATTTT.